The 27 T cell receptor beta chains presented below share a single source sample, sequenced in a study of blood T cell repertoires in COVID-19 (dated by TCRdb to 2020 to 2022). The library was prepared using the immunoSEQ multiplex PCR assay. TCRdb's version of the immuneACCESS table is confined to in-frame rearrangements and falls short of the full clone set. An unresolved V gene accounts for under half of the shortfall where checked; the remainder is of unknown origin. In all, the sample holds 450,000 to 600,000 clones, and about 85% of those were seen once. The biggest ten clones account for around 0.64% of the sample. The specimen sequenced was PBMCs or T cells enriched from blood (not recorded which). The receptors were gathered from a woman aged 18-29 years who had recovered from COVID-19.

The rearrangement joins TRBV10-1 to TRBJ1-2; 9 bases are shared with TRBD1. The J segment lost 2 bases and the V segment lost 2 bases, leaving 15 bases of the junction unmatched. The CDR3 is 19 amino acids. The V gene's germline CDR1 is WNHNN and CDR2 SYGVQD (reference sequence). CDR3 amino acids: CASSEPSKGTGKSNYGYTF. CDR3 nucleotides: TGCGCCAGCAGTGAGCCCTCAAAAGGGACAGGGAAATCCAACTATGGCTACACCTTC.

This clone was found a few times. The CDR3, as DNA: TGTGCCAGCAGTTCTCGTCAGGGTCAGCCCCAGCATTTT. This translates into CASSSRQGQPQHF. J is TRBJ1-5 and V is TRBV28, with D possibly TRBD1 on 5 matching bases. This CDR3 comprises 13 residues. Trimming stripped 4 bases from V and 6 bases from J, with 10 bases between. The V gene's germline CDR1 is MDHEN and CDR2 SYDVKM.

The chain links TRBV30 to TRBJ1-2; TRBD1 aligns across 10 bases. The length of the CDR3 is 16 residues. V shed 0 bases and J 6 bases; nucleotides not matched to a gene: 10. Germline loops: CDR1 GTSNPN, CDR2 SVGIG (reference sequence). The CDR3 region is CAWSVPPGDRGDGYTF. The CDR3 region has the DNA TGTGCCTGGAGTGTACCCCCTGGGGACAGGGGTGATGGCTACACCTTC.

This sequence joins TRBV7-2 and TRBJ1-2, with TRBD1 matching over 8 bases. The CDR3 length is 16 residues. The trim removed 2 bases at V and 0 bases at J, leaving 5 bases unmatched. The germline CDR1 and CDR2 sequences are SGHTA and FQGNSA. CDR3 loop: CASSLNPDRANYGYTF. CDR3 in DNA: TGTGCCAGCAGCTTAAATCCGGACAGGGCTAACTATGGCTACACCTTC. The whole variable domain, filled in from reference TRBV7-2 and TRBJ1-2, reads GAGVSQSPSNKVTEKGKDVELRCDPISGHTALYWYRQSLGQGLEFLIYFQGNSAPDKSGLPSDRFSAERTGGSVSTLTIQRTQQEDSAVYLCASSLNPDRANYGYTFGSGTRLTVV.

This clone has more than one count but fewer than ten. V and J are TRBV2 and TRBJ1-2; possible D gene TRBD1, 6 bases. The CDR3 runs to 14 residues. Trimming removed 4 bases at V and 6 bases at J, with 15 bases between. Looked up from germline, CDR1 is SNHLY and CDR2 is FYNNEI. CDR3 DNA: TGTGCCAGCAGTGCGGGGGGCGCTTTGAATGGCTACACCTTC. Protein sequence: CASSAGGALNGYTF.

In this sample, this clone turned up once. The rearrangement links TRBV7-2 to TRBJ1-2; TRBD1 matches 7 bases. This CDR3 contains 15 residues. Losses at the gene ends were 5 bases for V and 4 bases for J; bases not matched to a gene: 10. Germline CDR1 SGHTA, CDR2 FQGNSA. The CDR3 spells CASSPDREGGYGYTF. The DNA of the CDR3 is TGTGCCAGCAGCCCTGACAGGGAAGGGGGCTATGGCTACACCTTC.

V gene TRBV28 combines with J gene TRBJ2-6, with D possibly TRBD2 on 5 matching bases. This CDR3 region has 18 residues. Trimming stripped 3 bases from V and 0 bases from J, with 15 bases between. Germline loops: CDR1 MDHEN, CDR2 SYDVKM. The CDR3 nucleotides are TGTGCCAGCAGTTTCCCCCAAGGAGGATCCTCTGGGGCCAACGTCCTGACTTTC. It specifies CASSFPQGGSSGANVLTF.

Written as DNA, the CDR3 is TGTGCCAGTTCGGGAGCTTCAGACTACGAGCAGTACTTC. Amino acids: CASSGASDYEQYF. The chain employs TRBV6-5 and TRBJ2-7, with D maybe TRBD2 (6 bases). The CDR3 runs to 13 residues. Germline V gene data show CDR1 as MNHEY and CDR2 as SVGAGI. The V and J ends lost 9 bases and 3 bases respectively, with 15 bases between them.

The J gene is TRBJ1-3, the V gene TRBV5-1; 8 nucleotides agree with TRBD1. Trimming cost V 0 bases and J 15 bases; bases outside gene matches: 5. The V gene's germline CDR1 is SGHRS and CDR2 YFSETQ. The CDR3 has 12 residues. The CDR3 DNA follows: TGCGCCAGCAGCTTGGCCCAGGGGGCCGAATATTTT. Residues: CASSLAQGAEYF.

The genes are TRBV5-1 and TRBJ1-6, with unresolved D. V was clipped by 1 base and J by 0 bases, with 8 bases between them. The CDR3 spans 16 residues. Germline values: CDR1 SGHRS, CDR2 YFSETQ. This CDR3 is CASSLNAPSYNSPLHF. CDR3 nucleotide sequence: TGCGCCAGCAGCTTGAACGCGCCCTCCTATAATTCACCCCTCCACTTT.

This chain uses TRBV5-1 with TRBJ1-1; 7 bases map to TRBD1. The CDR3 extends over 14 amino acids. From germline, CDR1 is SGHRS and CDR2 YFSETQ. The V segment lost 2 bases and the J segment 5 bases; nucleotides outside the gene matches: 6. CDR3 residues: CASSFTGEGTEAFF. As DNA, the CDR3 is TGCGCCAGCAGCTTTACAGGGGAAGGGACTGAAGCTTTCTTT.

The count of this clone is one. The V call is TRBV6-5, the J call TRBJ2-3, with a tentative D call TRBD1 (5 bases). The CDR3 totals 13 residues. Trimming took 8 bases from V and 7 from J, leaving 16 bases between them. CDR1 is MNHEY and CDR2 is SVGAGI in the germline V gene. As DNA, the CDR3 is TGTGCCAGCTACGACAGCCCCAGAAATACGCAGTATTTT. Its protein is CASYDSPRNTQYF.

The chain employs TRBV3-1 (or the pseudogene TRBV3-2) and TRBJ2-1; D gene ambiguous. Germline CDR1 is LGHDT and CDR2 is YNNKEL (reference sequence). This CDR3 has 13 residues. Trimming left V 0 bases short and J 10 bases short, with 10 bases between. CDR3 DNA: TGTGCCAGCAGCCAAGAGGGTCCCAGGGAGCAGTTCTTC. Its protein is CASSQEGPREQFF.

In DNA, the CDR3 is TGTGCCAGCAGTTTAGATGCGGTTAGAGGGAGAGGCTACACCTTC. Encoded protein: CASSLDAVRGRGYTF. V usage is TRBV28 and J usage is TRBJ1-2; D remains ambiguous. The CDR3 runs to 15 residues. Germline lookup yields CDR1 MDHEN and CDR2 SYDVKM. The V and J ends lost 2 bases and 8 bases respectively, with 18 bases between them.

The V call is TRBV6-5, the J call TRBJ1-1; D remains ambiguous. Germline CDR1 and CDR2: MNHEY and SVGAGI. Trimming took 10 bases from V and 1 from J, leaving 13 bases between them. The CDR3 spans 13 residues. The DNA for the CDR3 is TGTGCCACCGGATGGGGAGAGAACACTGAAGCTTTCTTT. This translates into CATGWGENTEAFF.

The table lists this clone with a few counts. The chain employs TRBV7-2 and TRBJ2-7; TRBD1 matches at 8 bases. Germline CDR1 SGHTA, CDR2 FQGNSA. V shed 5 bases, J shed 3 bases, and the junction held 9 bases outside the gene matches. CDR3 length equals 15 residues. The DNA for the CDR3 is TGTGCCAGCAGCCCCCTCTCGGACAGGGTCTACGAGCAGTACTTC. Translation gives CASSPLSDRVYEQYF.

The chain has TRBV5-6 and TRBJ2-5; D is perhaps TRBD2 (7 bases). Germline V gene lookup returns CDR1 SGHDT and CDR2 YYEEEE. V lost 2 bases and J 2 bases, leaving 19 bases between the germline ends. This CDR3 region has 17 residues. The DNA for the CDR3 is TGTGCCAGCAGCTTTGGCTGGGGAGCGGGGACACAAGAGACCCAGTACTTC. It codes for CASSFGWGAGTQETQYF.

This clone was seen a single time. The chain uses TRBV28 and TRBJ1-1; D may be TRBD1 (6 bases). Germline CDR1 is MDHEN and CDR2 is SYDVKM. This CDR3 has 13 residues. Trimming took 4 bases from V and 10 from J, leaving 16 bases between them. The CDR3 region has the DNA TGTGCCAGCAGTTCAATGACAGGTTTTGGAGCTTTCTTT. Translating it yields CASSSMTGFGAFF.

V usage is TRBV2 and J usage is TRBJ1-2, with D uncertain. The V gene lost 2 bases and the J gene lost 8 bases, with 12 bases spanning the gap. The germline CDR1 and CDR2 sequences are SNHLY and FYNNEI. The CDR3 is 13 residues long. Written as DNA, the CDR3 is TGTGCCAGCAGTGAATCTAACCCGGGAGGCTACACCTTC. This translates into CASSESNPGGYTF.

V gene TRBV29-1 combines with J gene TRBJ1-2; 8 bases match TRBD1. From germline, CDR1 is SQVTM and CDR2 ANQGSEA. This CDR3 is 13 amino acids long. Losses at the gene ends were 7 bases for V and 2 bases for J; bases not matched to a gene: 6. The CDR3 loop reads CSAWTGSNYGYTF. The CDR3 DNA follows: TGCAGCGCCTGGACAGGGAGCAACTATGGCTACACCTTC. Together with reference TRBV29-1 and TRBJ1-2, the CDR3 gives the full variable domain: SAVISQKPSRDICQRGTSLTIQCQVDSQVTMMFWYRQQPGQSLTLIATANQGSEATYESGFVIDKFPISRPNLTFSTLTVSNMSPEDSSIYLCSAWTGSNYGYTFGSGTRLTVV.

The CDR3 here is CSASTLFGNTIYF. CDR3 DNA: TGCAGTGCTAGTACATTATTCGGGAACACCATATATTTT. The V call is TRBV20-1, the J call TRBJ1-3; D ambiguous. Germline V gives CDR1 DFQATT, CDR2 SNEGSKA (reference sequence). This CDR3 comprises 13 residues. V was pared by 3 bases and J by 7 bases, with 13 bases between.

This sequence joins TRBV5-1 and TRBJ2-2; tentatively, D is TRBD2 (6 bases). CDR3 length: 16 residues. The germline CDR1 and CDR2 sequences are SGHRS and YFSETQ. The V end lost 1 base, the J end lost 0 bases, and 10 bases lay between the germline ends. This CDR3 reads CASSLQGDSNTGELFF. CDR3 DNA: TGCGCCAGCAGCTTGCAAGGGGACTCGAACACCGGGGAGCTGTTTTTT. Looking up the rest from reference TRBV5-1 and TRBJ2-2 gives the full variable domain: KAGVTQTPRYLIKTRGQQVTLSCSPISGHRSVSWYQQTPGQGLQFLFEYFSETQRNKGNFPGRFSGRQFSNSRSEMNVSTLELGDSALYLCASSLQGDSNTGELFFGEGSRLTVL.

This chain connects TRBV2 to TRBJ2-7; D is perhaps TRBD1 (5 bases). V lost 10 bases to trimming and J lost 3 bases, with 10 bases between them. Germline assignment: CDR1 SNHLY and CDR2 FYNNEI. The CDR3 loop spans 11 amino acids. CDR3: CATGTGYEQYF. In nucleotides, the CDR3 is TGTGCCACAGGAACAGGCTACGAGCAGTACTTC.

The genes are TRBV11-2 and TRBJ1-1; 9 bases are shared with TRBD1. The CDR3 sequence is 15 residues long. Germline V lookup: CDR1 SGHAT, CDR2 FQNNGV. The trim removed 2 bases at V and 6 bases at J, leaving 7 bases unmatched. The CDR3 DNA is TGTGCCAGCAGCTTAACAGGGGGCGCCGGGGCTGAAGCTTTCTTT. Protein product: CASSLTGGAGAEAFF.

For the CDR3, the DNA is TGTGCCAGCAGCGACCGGGACAGCCCCTATGGCTACACCTTC. Translated: CASSDRDSPYGYTF. The chain recombines TRBV5-5 with TRBJ1-2, with 7 bases matching TRBD1. This CDR3 is built from 14 residues. V lost 4 bases to trimming and J lost 4 bases; unmatched junction nucleotides: 7. CDR1 is SGHKS and CDR2 is YYEKEE in the germline V gene (reference sequence).

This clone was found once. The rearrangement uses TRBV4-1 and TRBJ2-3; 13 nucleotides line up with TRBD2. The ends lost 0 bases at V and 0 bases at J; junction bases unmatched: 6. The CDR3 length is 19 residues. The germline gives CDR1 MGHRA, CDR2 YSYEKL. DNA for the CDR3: TGCGCCAGCAGCCAAGAGACTAGCGGGGGGCCGGATAGCACAGATACGCAGTATTTT. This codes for CASSQETSGGPDSTDTQYF.

The CDR3 spells CASSPSGNEQYF. As DNA, the CDR3 is TGTGCCAGCAGCCCTTCGGGAAACGAGCAGTACTTC. The J gene is TRBJ2-7, the V gene TRBV7-8, with D perhaps TRBD2 (5 bases). Germline CDR1 reads SGHVS; CDR2 reads FQNEAQ. The CDR3 has 12 residues. V shed 5 bases and J shed 5 bases, with 10 bases lying between them.